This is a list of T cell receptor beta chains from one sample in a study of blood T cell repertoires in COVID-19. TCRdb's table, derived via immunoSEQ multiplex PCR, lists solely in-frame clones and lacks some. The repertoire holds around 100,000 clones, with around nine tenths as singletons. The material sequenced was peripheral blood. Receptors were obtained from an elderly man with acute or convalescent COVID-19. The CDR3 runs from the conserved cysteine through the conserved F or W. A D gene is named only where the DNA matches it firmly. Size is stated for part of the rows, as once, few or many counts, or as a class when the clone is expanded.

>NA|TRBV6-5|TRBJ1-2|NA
CASSYSRGPYGYTF
TGTGCCAGCAGTTACTCTCGCGGGCCCTATGGCTACACCTTC
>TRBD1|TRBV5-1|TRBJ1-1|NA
CASSSQGGSGTEAFF
TGCGCCAGCAGCTCACAGGGGGGTAGCGGCACTGAAGCTTTCTTT
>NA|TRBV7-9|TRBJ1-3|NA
CASSLTGGRSGNTIYF
TGTGCCAGCAGCTTAACCGGCGGGCGCTCTGGAAACACCATATATTTT
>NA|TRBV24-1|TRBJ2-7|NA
CATSDPTTDEQYF
TGTGCCACCAGTGATCCAACGACAGACGAGCAGTACTTC
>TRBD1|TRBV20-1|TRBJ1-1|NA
CSGQGDTEAFF
TGCAGTGGTCAGGGGGACACTGAAGCTTTCTTT
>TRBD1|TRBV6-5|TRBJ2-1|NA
CASSRRDRGNNEQFF
TGTGCCAGCAGCCGCCGGGACAGGGGAAACAATGAGCAGTTCTTC
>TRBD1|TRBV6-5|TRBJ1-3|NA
CASGPGGLSGNTIYF
TGTGCCAGCGGCCCAGGGGGCCTCTCTGGAAACACCATATATTTT
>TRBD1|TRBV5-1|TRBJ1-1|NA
CASRRDRGPSTEAFF
TGCGCCAGCAGACGGGACAGGGGGCCGAGCACTGAAGCTTTCTTT
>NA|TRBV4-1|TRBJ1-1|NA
CASSQGTDRTEAFF
TGCGCCAGCAGCCAAGGGACAGACCGCACTGAAGCTTTCTTT
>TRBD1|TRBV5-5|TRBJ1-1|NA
CASSLAGTANTEAFF
TGTGCCAGCAGCTTGGCCGGGACAGCGAACACTGAAGCTTTCTTT
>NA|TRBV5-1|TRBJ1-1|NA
CASSRSTELNTEAFF
TGCGCCAGCAGCCGCTCGACTGAGTTGAACACTGAAGCTTTCTTT
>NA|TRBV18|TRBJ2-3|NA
CASSQDTSLPTDTQYF
TGTGCCAGCTCACAAGACACTAGCCTTCCCACAGATACGCAGTATTTT
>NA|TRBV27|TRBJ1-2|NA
CASRGGVGYTF
TGTGCCAGTAGGGGGGGGGTCGGCTACACCTTC
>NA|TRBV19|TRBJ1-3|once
CASSMRTGIVGISGNTIYF
TGTGCCAGTAGTATGCGGACTGGGATAGTCGGAATCTCTGGAAACACCATATATTTT
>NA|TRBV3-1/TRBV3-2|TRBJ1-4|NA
CASSQVAGGKEKLFF
TGTGCCAGCAGCCAAGTTGCGGGGGGTAAAGAAAAACTGTTTTTT
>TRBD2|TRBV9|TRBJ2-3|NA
CASSATSGARTDTQYF
TGTGCCAGCAGCGCGACTAGCGGGGCCCGCACAGATACGCAGTATTTT
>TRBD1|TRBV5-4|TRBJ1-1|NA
CASSLGQGIEAFF
TGTGCCAGCAGCTTAGGACAGGGAATTGAAGCTTTCTTT
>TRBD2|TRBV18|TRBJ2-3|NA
CASSPLAGGPEVTDTQYF
TGTGCCAGCTCACCACTAGCGGGGGGGCCTGAGGTAACAGATACGCAGTATTTT
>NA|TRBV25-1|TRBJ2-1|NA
CASSEFAAYNEQFF
TGTGCCAGCAGTGAATTTGCAGCCTACAATGAGCAGTTCTTC
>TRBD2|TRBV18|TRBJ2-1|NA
CASSPERGAYNEQFF
TGTGCCAGCTCACCCGAGCGGGGGGCCTACAATGAGCAGTTCTTC
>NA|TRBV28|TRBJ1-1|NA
CASSLTRTEAFF
TGTGCCAGCAGTTTAACGCGCACTGAAGCTTTCTTT
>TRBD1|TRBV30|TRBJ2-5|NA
CAWTGGAAETQYF
TGTGCCTGGACAGGGGGCGCAGCAGAGACCCAGTACTTC
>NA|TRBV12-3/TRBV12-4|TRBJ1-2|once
CASTLGHLGGYTF
TGTGCCAGCACTTTGGGACACCTAGGTGGCTACACCTTC
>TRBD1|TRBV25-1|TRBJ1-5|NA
CASSDGQGASQPQHF
TGTGCCAGCAGTGACGGACAGGGTGCATCTCAGCCCCAGCATTTT
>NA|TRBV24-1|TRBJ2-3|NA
CATSSRISTDTQYF
TGTGCCACCAGTAGCAGGATTAGCACAGATACGCAGTATTTT